The next 13 T cell receptor beta chains were all read from a single sample in a study of cytomegalovirus exposure and HLA in healthy donors. Both 60 Vbeta primers and 13 Jbeta primers went into the PCR. TCRdb's table, derived via immunoSEQ multiplex PCR, lists solely in-frame clones and lacks some. The table has about 110,000 clones, approximately 80% seen once. Specimen: PBMCs. Receptors were obtained from a young woman in good health and CMV-seronegative.

This sequence joins TRBV21-1 and TRBJ1-4; TRBD1, the table's D call, was not compared with the DNA. TRBV21-1 is marked as a pseudogene. There are 17 residues in the CDR3. The CDR3 sequence: CASSNILQTGANEKLFF. CDR3 sequence (DNA): TGTGCCAGCAGCAATATTCTTCAGACAGGGGCTAATGAAAAACTGTTTTTT.

The chain recombines TRBV28 with TRBJ2-5; TRBD1 matches at 8 bases. The CDR3 contains 14 residues. V trimming: 9 bases; J trimming: 5 bases; junction bases outside the gene matches: 11. From germline, CDR1 is MDHEN and CDR2 SYDVKM. The CDR3 loop is CASFRQGRRETQYF. The CDR3 DNA reads as TGTGCCAGTTTCCGACAGGGGCGGCGGGAGACCCAGTACTTC.

The chain links TRBV4-2 to TRBJ1-1, with TRBD1 matching over 8 bases. Germline lookup yields CDR1 LGHNA and CDR2 YNFKEQ. J lost 7 bases, V lost 1 base, and 2 bases had no gene match. The CDR3 consists of 13 residues. CDR3 protein: CASSQAGGHEAFF. CDR3 DNA: TGTGCCAGCAGCCAAGCAGGGGGCCATGAAGCTTTCTTT.

The J gene is TRBJ1-3, the V gene TRBV5-6; D is undetermined. The ends were cut back, 5 bases at V and 8 bases at J, with 17 bases in the middle. CDR3 length equals 14 residues. From germline, CDR1 is SGHDT and CDR2 YYEEEE. DNA for the CDR3: TGTGCCAGCAGGTCATTTAATCAACGGGACACCATATATTTT. It is translated as CASRSFNQRDTIYF.

The chain recombines TRBV27 with TRBJ2-5, with D unclear. Germline-derived CDR1 and CDR2 are MNHEY and SMNVEV (reference sequence). CDR3 length: 12 residues. The V end was cut by 6 bases, the J end by 3 bases, with 8 bases between. CDR3 sequence reads: CASRPGEETQYF. The CDR3 DNA sequence: TGTGCCAGCAGACCGGGTGAAGAGACCCAGTACTTC.

The chain has TRBV10-3 and TRBJ2-7, with unresolved D. In germline, CDR1 is ENHRY, CDR2 SYGVKD. The CDR3 sequence is 14 residues long. V was cut by 3 bases and J by 0 bases, with 9 bases left in between. The CDR3 sequence is CAISEQSPSYEQYF. CDR3 sequence (DNA): TGTGCCATCAGTGAACAGTCCCCCTCCTACGAGCAGTACTTC.

The J gene is TRBJ2-7, the V gene TRBV28; 12 nucleotides match TRBD2. The CDR3 extends over 15 amino acids. V lost 6 bases, J lost 2 bases, and 5 bases stayed unmatched. CDR1 MDHEN and CDR2 SYDVKM come from the germline V gene. The CDR3 DNA is TGTGCCAGCAGCGTCCGGACTAGCGGGACCTACGAGCAGTACTTC. Translated: CASSVRTSGTYEQYF. Together with reference TRBV28 and TRBJ2-7, the CDR3 gives the full variable domain: DVKVTQSSRYLVKRTGEKVFLECVQDMDHENMFWYRQDPGLGLRLIYFSYDVKMKEKGDIPEGYSVSREKKERFSLILESASTNQTSMYLCASSVRTSGTYEQYFGPGTRLTVT.

V usage is TRBV2 and J usage is TRBJ1-2; 9 bases line up with TRBD1. With V trimmed by 2 bases and J by 7 bases, 2 bases remained unmatched. The CDR3 contains 13 residues. Germline V gives CDR1 SNHLY, CDR2 FYNNEI. CDR3 sequence: CASSETGQGGYTF. In nucleotides, the CDR3 is TGTGCCAGCAGTGAAACGGGACAGGGTGGCTACACCTTC.

The CDR3: CASQQGGGFYTQYF. CDR3 DNA: TGTGCCAGTCAACAGGGGGGAGGATTTTATACGCAGTATTTT. J is TRBJ2-3 and V is TRBV28; 8 bases map to TRBD1. Germline V gives CDR1 MDHEN, CDR2 SYDVKM. This CDR3 has 14 amino acids. Losses at the gene ends were 9 bases for V and 7 bases for J; bases not matched to a gene: 12.

The gene calls are TRBV5-4 and TRBJ1-2, with D possibly matching TRBD1 (6 bases). Trimming left V 0 bases short and J 7 bases short, with 10 bases between. The germline CDR1 and CDR2 sequences are SGHNT and YYREEE (reference sequence). This CDR3 comprises 13 residues. The CDR3 sequence: CASSLEGGIGYTF. CDR3 in DNA: TGTGCCAGCAGCTTGGAAGGGGGAATTGGCTACACCTTC.

This rearrangement joins TRBV28 to TRBJ1-1, with 8 bases matching TRBD1. Germline CDR1 MDHEN, CDR2 SYDVKM. The CDR3 runs 14 residues. Unmatched junction bases numbered 5, after V lost 7 bases and J lost 1 base. In DNA, the CDR3 is TGTGCCAGCACCAGAGGACAGGGGAACACTGAAGCTTTCTTT. Translating gives CASTRGQGNTEAFF.

The rearrangement joins TRBV19 to TRBJ2-2; a possible D gene is TRBD2 (6 bases). CDR1 and CDR2 (germline): LNHDA, SQIVND (reference sequence). Trimming took off 1 base at V and 2 bases at J, with 8 bases between the two ends. The CDR3 contains 15 residues. The CDR3 loop is CASSIGGINTGELFF. DNA for the CDR3: TGTGCCAGTAGTATAGGCGGGATCAACACCGGGGAGCTGTTTTTT.

The chain is built from TRBV2 and TRBJ2-1; 7 bases are a match to TRBD2. V shed 5 bases, J shed 4 bases, and the junction held 5 bases outside the gene matches. Germline CDR1 reads SNHLY; CDR2 reads FYNNEI. CDR3 size: 14 residues. The CDR3 protein is CASSLTSSYNEQFF. CDR3 DNA sequence: TGTGCCAGCAGTCTGACTAGCTCGTACAATGAGCAGTTCTTC.